What follows are 27 T cell receptor beta chains derived from one specimen sequenced in a study of T cell responses to AZD1222 COVID-19 vaccine. The assay was immunoSEQ multiplex PCR, and TCRdb's table has in-frame clones only and misses some. The sample lists approximately 110,000 clones, about 87% occurring once. The input for sequencing was peripheral blood, taken 28 days after the second AZD1222 dose. The receptor source for this set is an adult who received the AZD1222 COVID-19 vaccine.

This chain connects TRBV29-1 to TRBJ1-1, with 8 bases lining up with TRBD1. The V and J ends lost 7 bases and 0 bases, in that order; junction bases with no gene match: 4. CDR3 length: 13 amino acids. Germline V lookup: CDR1 SQVTM, CDR2 ANQGSEA. The CDR3 here is CSAWTGLNTEAFF. The CDR3 DNA reads as TGCAGCGCCTGGACAGGGTTGAACACTGAAGCTTTCTTT. The full variable domain, in which reference TRBV29-1 and TRBJ1-1 provide the parts outside the CDR3, is SAVISQKPSRDICQRGTSLTIQCQVDSQVTMMFWYRQQPGQSLTLIATANQGSEATYESGFVIDKFPISRPNLTFSTLTVSNMSPEDSSIYLCSAWTGLNTEAFFGQGTRLTVV.

This clone was recorded only once. The rearrangement links TRBV9 to TRBJ1-2, with TRBD1 matching 9 bases. V shed 4 bases and J 3 bases; nucleotides not matched to a gene: 10. Germline V gene data show CDR1 as SGDLS and CDR2 as YYNGEE. CDR3 length: 16 residues. The CDR3: CASSQRDRVLDYGYTF. The CDR3 DNA follows: TGTGCCAGCAGCCAAAGGGACAGGGTGCTTGACTATGGCTACACCTTC.

The chain employs TRBV7-2 and TRBJ1-5; perhaps TRBD1 as D (5 bases). The CDR3 sequence is 13 residues long. The V end was cut by 4 bases, the J end by 3 bases, with 7 bases between. Germline-derived CDR1 and CDR2 are SGHTA and FQGNSA. The CDR3 loop is CASSSGVNQPQHF. Written as DNA, the CDR3 is TGTGCCAGCAGCTCGGGGGTCAATCAGCCCCAGCATTTT.

This chain uses TRBV29-1 with TRBJ2-7; TRBD2 matches 7 bases. This CDR3 is 14 amino acids long. With 6 bases clipped from V and 4 bases from J, the junction kept 12 bases outside the gene matches. Germline V gene lookup returns CDR1 SQVTM and CDR2 ANQGSEA. The CDR3 region is CSVAGTNSPYEQYF. CDR3 DNA sequence: TGCAGCGTGGCTGGGACTAATTCCCCTTACGAGCAGTACTTC.

The J gene is TRBJ1-2, the V gene TRBV6-5, with D perhaps matching TRBD1 (5 bases). This CDR3 has 14 residues. Germline V gene sequence: CDR1 MNHEY, CDR2 SVGAGI. V dropped 0 bases and J dropped 1 base, with 6 bases sitting between them. This chain's CDR3 is CASSYSTDNYGYTF. As DNA, the CDR3 is TGTGCCAGCAGTTACTCGACAGATAACTATGGCTACACCTTC.

The V gene is TRBV5-1, the J gene TRBJ2-1; 9 nucleotides line up with TRBD1. The CDR3 is 14 residues long. The junction had 2 bases not matched to a gene; V was cut back by 0 bases and J by 7 bases. The germline CDR1 and CDR2 sequences are SGHRS and YFSETQ. CDR3 nucleotides: TGCGCCAGCAGCTTGGGGGACAGGGAAAATGAGCAGTTCTTC. Translated: CASSLGDRENEQFF.

The genes are TRBV18 and TRBJ1-1; D unresolved. V was shortened by 4 bases and J by 2 bases, with 5 bases between the two germline ends. The germline V gene has CDR1 KGHSH and CDR2 LQKENI. The CDR3 has 12 residues. The CDR3 spells CASSQTNTEAFF. The CDR3 nucleotides read TGTGCCAGCTCACAAACAAACACTGAAGCTTTCTTT.

The chain links TRBV6-2 or TRBV6-3 to TRBJ2-1, with 7 bases identical to TRBD1. With 2 bases clipped from V and 9 bases from J, the junction kept 16 bases outside the gene matches. The CDR3 totals 17 residues. Germline V lookup: CDR1 MNHEY, CDR2 SVGEGT. The CDR3 nucleotides are TGTGCCAGCAGTTACCCGCGGCTAGGGGGCTATTTGACTGAGCAGTTCTTC. The encoded protein is CASSYPRLGGYLTEQFF.

This clone occurred once. The chain has TRBV5-1 and TRBJ1-4; D is perhaps TRBD1 (6 bases). This CDR3 is 14 amino acids long. CDR1 is SGHRS and CDR2 is YFSETQ in the germline V gene. V was cut by 4 bases and J by 7 bases, with 14 bases left in between. The CDR3 bases are TGCGCCAGCAGCCTACAGGGTTTTGCTGAAAAACTGTTTTTT. Encoded protein: CASSLQGFAEKLFF. The full variable domain, in which reference TRBV5-1 and TRBJ1-4 provide the parts outside the CDR3, is KAGVTQTPRYLIKTRGQQVTLSCSPISGHRSVSWYQQTPGQGLQFLFEYFSETQRNKGNFPGRFSGRQFSNSRSEMNVSTLELGDSALYLCASSLQGFAEKLFFGSGTQLSVL.

This clone is medium-sized within its sample. The chain combines TRBV3-1 (or the pseudogene TRBV3-2) with TRBJ2-7; no definite D call. CDR3 size: 15 residues. Trimming shortened V by 1 base and J by 4 bases, and 14 bases separated the two germline ends. The V gene's germline CDR1 is LGHDT and CDR2 YNNKEL (reference sequence). CDR3 amino acids: CASSQGSAPSYEQYF. The CDR3 coding sequence is TGTGCCAGCAGCCAAGGCAGTGCCCCCTCGTACGAGCAGTACTTC.

J is TRBJ2-7 and V is TRBV6-5; 12 bases match TRBD2. The CDR3 contains 15 residues. CDR1 and CDR2 (germline): MNHEY, SVGAGI. V lost 6 bases, J lost 6 bases, and 9 bases stayed unmatched. The CDR3 DNA reads TGTGCCAGCAGCCTCCTAGCGGGGGGGCCTTCCGAGCAGTACTTC. The encoded protein is CASSLLAGGPSEQYF.

The chain carries TRBV7-8 and TRBJ2-2, with D tentatively TRBD1 (6 bases). Germline V gene sequence: CDR1 SGHVS, CDR2 FQNEAQ. V lost 3 bases and J lost 4, with 12 bases in between. This CDR3 is built from 15 residues. CDR3 sequence (DNA): TGTGCCAGCAGCTTCCTACAGGGTCCCACCGGGGAGCTGTTTTTT. Protein sequence: CASSFLQGPTGELFF.

There are a few counts of this clone. This rearrangement joins TRBV5-4 to TRBJ1-6; a weak D match, TRBD1 (5 bases). Germline lookup yields CDR1 SGHNT and CDR2 YYREEE (reference sequence). V was shortened by 0 bases and J by 7 bases, with 11 bases between the two germline ends. The CDR3 is 15 residues long. CDR3 loop: CASSLARGENSPLHF. The CDR3 nucleotides are TGTGCCAGCAGCTTGGCGCGGGGCGAAAATTCACCCCTCCACTTT.

This CDR3 is CASSSQRYNEQFF. The CDR3 DNA reads TGTGCCAGCAGCTCTCAAAGGTACAATGAGCAGTTCTTC. The rearrangement joins TRBV11-1 to TRBJ2-1; no firm D call. This CDR3 has 13 amino acids. The germline CDR1 and CDR2 sequences are SGHAT and FQDESV (reference sequence). The V gene lost 4 bases and the J gene lost 4 bases, with 8 bases spanning the gap.

This clone was counted once. V and J are TRBV15 and TRBJ2-5; D unclear. The V end lost 0 bases, the J end lost 5 bases, and 4 bases lay between the germline ends. The germline V gene has CDR1 LNHNV and CDR2 YYDKDF (reference sequence). The CDR3 consists of 12 residues. The CDR3: CATSRDWETQYF. The CDR3 DNA reads as TGTGCCACCAGCAGAGATTGGGAGACCCAGTACTTC.

The rearrangement joins TRBV11-2 to TRBJ2-7; D might be TRBD1 or TRBD2, each matching 5 bases. The CDR3 runs to 14 residues. V dropped 1 base and J dropped 7 bases, with 14 bases sitting between them. The germline V gene has CDR1 SGHAT and CDR2 FQNNGV. CDR3: CASSLGQGRGEQYF. The CDR3 DNA reads as TGTGCCAGCAGCTTAGGGCAGGGACGAGGAGAGCAGTACTTC.

The chain links TRBV7-2 to TRBJ2-1; tentatively, D is TRBD2 (7 bases). Trimming stripped 8 bases from V and 7 bases from J, with 21 bases between. Germline values: CDR1 SGHTA, CDR2 FQGNSA. The CDR3 totals 15 residues. The CDR3 bases are TGTGCCAGCGGTTCCAGAAGGGGGGGTTTAAATGAGCAGTTCTTC. This encodes CASGSRRGGLNEQFF. The full variable domain, completed using reference TRBV7-2 and TRBJ2-1, is GAGVSQSPSNKVTEKGKDVELRCDPISGHTALYWYRQSLGQGLEFLIYFQGNSAPDKSGLPSDRFSAERTGGSVSTLTIQRTQQEDSAVYLCASGSRRGGLNEQFFGPGTRLTVL.

CDR3 residues: CASNPSRTGNTGELFF. The CDR3 nucleotides read TGTGCCAGCAACCCCTCTCGGACAGGGAACACCGGGGAGCTGTTTTTT. The chain recombines TRBV7-9 with TRBJ2-2, with 7 bases fitting TRBD1. CDR3 length equals 16 residues. The V gene end was trimmed by 7 bases and the J gene end by 1 base; junction bases not matched to a gene: 9. Germline V lookup: CDR1 SEHNR, CDR2 FQNEAQ (reference sequence). Full variable domain (remainder filled in from reference TRBV7-9 and TRBJ2-2): DTGVSQNPRHKITKRGQNVTFRCDPISEHNRLYWYRQTLGQGPEFLTYFQNEAQLEKSRLLSDRFSAERPKGSFSTLEIQRTEQGDSAMYLCASNPSRTGNTGELFFGEGSRLTVL.

This clone has only a few counts. This sequence joins TRBV5-1 and TRBJ1-5, with a weak D call TRBD1 (5 bases). The CDR3 runs 15 residues. Germline loops: CDR1 SGHRS, CDR2 YFSETQ. Deletions cut 4 bases from V and 2 bases from J, with 13 bases between. The CDR3 bases are TGCGCCAGCAGCGAAGCAGGGCAGGGCAATCAGCCCCAGCATTTT. Amino acids: CASSEAGQGNQPQHF. The full variable domain, its missing parts supplied by reference TRBV5-1 and TRBJ1-5, is KAGVTQTPRYLIKTRGQQVTLSCSPISGHRSVSWYQQTPGQGLQFLFEYFSETQRNKGNFPGRFSGRQFSNSRSEMNVSTLELGDSALYLCASSEAGQGNQPQHFGDGTRLSIL.

This chain uses TRBV7-7 with TRBJ2-2; D is undetermined. From germline, CDR1 is SSHAT and CDR2 FNYEAQ (reference sequence). The CDR3 has 13 residues. Trimming cost V 3 bases and J 2 bases, with 4 bases left between them. The DNA for the CDR3 is TGTGCCAGCAGCTTGAGCAACACCGGGGAGCTGTTTTTT. As protein: CASSLSNTGELFF.

V and J are TRBV5-1 and TRBJ2-5; 12 nucleotides align to TRBD2. The CDR3 is made up of 16 amino acids. V shed 3 bases and J 5 bases; nucleotides not matched to a gene: 8. Germline loops: CDR1 SGHRS, CDR2 YFSETQ. The CDR3 loop is CASSSLTSGSGETQYF. CDR3 DNA sequence: TGCGCCAGCAGCTCCCTGACTAGCGGGAGTGGGGAGACCCAGTACTTC.

The chain carries TRBV5-6 and TRBJ2-5; D unclear. The CDR3 is 13 residues long. Germline CDR1 is SGHDT and CDR2 is YYEEEE. The V gene lost 2 bases and the J gene lost 5 bases, with 10 bases spanning the gap. The CDR3 spells CASSFDPRETQYF. The CDR3 nucleotides are TGTGCCAGCAGCTTTGACCCCCGCGAGACCCAGTACTTC.

The chain's CDR3 is CASSPRPGKDTQYF. The CDR3 coding sequence is TGTGCCAGTAGTCCGAGACCGGGAAAAGATACGCAGTATTTT. The gene calls are TRBV19 and TRBJ2-3; maybe TRBD2 (5 bases). The length of the CDR3 is 14 residues. Trimming removed 5 bases at V and 5 bases at J, with 14 bases between. CDR1 is LNHDA and CDR2 is SQIVND in the germline V gene (reference sequence). The full variable domain, its missing parts supplied by reference TRBV19 and TRBJ2-3, is DGGITQSPKYLFRKEGQNVTLSCEQNLNHDAMYWYRQDPGQGLRLIYYSQIVNDFQKGDIAEGYSVSREKKESFPLTVTSAQKNPTAFYLCASSPRPGKDTQYFGPGTRLTVL.

The chain is built from TRBV28 and TRBJ2-1; maybe TRBD2 (6 bases). Germline V gene data show CDR1 as MDHEN and CDR2 as SYDVKM. Trimming left V 5 bases short and J 9 bases short, with 17 bases between. The CDR3 has 14 residues. The CDR3 DNA is TGTGCCAGCAGTCCTAGACTAGAAGTCAGTGAGCAGTTCTTC. Its translation: CASSPRLEVSEQFF.

The V and J genes are TRBV6-2 or TRBV6-3 and TRBJ1-3, with a possible D match to TRBD1 (5 bases). Trimming took off 6 bases at V and 16 bases at J, with 16 bases between the two ends. Germline V gene sequence: CDR1 MNHEY, CDR2 SVGEGT. There are 11 residues in the CDR3. CDR3 sequence (DNA): TGTGCCAGCAGCGACCCCAGGGTTCAGTATTTT. This codes for CASSDPRVQYF.

The rearrangement joins TRBV18 to TRBJ1-2, with TRBD1 as a possible D gene (6 bases). Trimming pared 3 bases from V and 5 bases from J, leaving 13 bases between. The germline V gene has CDR1 KGHSH and CDR2 LQKENI. This CDR3 has 14 amino acids. The CDR3 DNA sequence: TGTGCCAGCTCACCGACCCAGGGGACATATGGCTACACCTTC. Amino acid sequence: CASSPTQGTYGYTF.

The chain links TRBV9 to TRBJ1-1; tentatively, D is TRBD1 (5 bases). CDR1 is SGDLS, CDR2 YYNGEE, per germline. V lost 3 bases, J lost 4 bases, and 16 bases lay in between. This CDR3 spans 15 amino acids. In DNA, the CDR3 is TGTGCCAGCAGCGCTGGACAAGAGATTCGCACTGAAGCTTTCTTT. The encoded protein is CASSAGQEIRTEAFF.